A selection of T cell receptor beta chains follows, all from one sample in a study of blood T cell repertoires in COVID-19. The protocol was immunoSEQ multiplex PCR, while the TCRdb copy is restricted to in-frame clones and leaves out a portion. Among 190,000 or so clones listed, over 80% were seen once. Sequences were obtained from PBMCs or T cells enriched from blood (not recorded which). These receptors were taken from a man aged 25-40 years who had recovered from COVID-19. Both conserved end residues are part of each CDR3. D genes are given only for firm matches. Some rows have no size entry. The others give once, few or many, or a class for an expanded clone.

size,V,D,J,CDR3,DNA
few,TRBV7-6,TRBD2,TRBJ2-2,CASSITAGGNTGELFF,TGTGCCAGCAGCATTACAGCGGGGGGTAACACCGGGGAGCTGTTTTTT
once,TRBV25-1,TRBD2,TRBJ2-4,CASRGRAENIQYF,TGTGCCAGCAGAGGGAGGGCGGAAAACATTCAGTACTTC
.,TRBV18,TRBD2,TRBJ2-3,CASSPTPVRGDTDTQYF,TGTGCCAGCTCACCAACCCCTGTGCGGGGGGACACAGATACGCAGTATTTT
.,TRBV9,TRBD2,TRBJ2-1,CASSVGLQAGGFAEQFF,TGTGCCAGCAGCGTAGGACTACAGGCGGGGGGGTTCGCTGAGCAGTTCTTC
once,TRBV18,.,TRBJ2-7,CASSPPGFGASYEQYF,TGTGCCAGCTCACCACCTGGATTTGGGGCGTCCTACGAGCAGTACTTC
.,TRBV14,TRBD1,TRBJ2-5,CASSQGRQGARETQYF,TGTGCCAGCAGCCAAGGAAGACAGGGGGCCAGAGAGACCCAGTACTTC
.,TRBV10-3,TRBD1,TRBJ2-7,CAISDQQGFSEQYF,TGTGCCATCAGCGACCAACAGGGGTTCTCCGAGCAGTACTTC
.,TRBV6-2/TRBV6-3,TRBD2,TRBJ2-2,CASSSGLVIAGELFF,TGTGCCAGCAGTTCGGGACTAGTAATAGCCGGGGAGCTGTTTTTT
.,TRBV7-6,TRBD2,TRBJ2-5,CASSLAMAGGRETQYF,TGTGCCAGCAGCTTAGCTATGGCGGGAGGGCGAGAGACCCAGTACTTC
.,TRBV9,TRBD1,TRBJ1-2,CASSNQQGPILGGYTF,TGTGCCAGCAGCAACCAACAGGGGCCAATCCTGGGGGGCTACACCTTC
once,TRBV9,.,TRBJ2-2,CASSVDRLVGELFF,TGTGCCAGCAGCGTTGACAGACTGGTCGGGGAGCTGTTTTTT
.,TRBV24-1,TRBD2,TRBJ2-4,CATSDFSSGRDGAKNIQYF,TGTGCCACCAGTGATTTTTCTAGCGGGAGGGACGGGGCCAAAAACATTCAGTACTTC
.,TRBV5-1,.,TRBJ2-2,CASSFGRGDTGELFF,TGCGCCAGCAGCTTTGGCAGGGGAGACACCGGGGAGCTGTTTTTT
.,TRBV6-5,.,TRBJ2-1,CASSYHGRGINEQFF,TGTGCCAGCAGTTACCATGGTAGGGGTATCAATGAGCAGTTCTTC
once,TRBV4-2,TRBD1,TRBJ2-7,CASSQNPGQGRYEQYF,TGTGCCAGCAGCCAAAACCCGGGACAGGGCCGTTACGAGCAGTACTTC
.,TRBV4-1,TRBD1,TRBJ2-7,CASSQYHLRAGQGTYEQYF,TGCGCCAGCAGCCAATACCACCTCCGGGCAGGACAGGGGACCTACGAGCAGTACTTC
once,TRBV4-3,TRBD1,TRBJ2-6,CASSQDAGGSGANVLTF,TGCGCCAGCAGCCAAGATGCAGGGGGCTCTGGGGCCAACGTCCTGACTTTC
once,TRBV29-1,.,TRBJ1-4,CSVRTVGATNEKLFF,TGCAGCGTTCGGACGGTGGGAGCAACTAATGAAAAACTGTTTTTT
.,TRBV7-9,.,TRBJ1-2,CASSLDPRNYGYTF,TGTGCCAGCAGCTTAGATCCTCGTAACTATGGCTACACCTTC
.,TRBV5-1,TRBD1,TRBJ2-7,CASSSGTGPTYEQYF,TGCGCCAGCAGCTCCGGGACAGGGCCAACCTACGAGCAGTACTTC
.,TRBV28,TRBD2,TRBJ2-7,CASSLLGSGRSSYEQYF,TGTGCCAGCAGCCTATTGGGTAGCGGGAGGTCCTCCTACGAGCAGTACTTC
.,TRBV7-9,TRBD1,TRBJ1-4,CASSTDRDLGEKLFF,TGTGCCAGCAGCACCGACAGGGATCTGGGTGAAAAACTGTTTTTT
.,TRBV10-3,.,TRBJ1-6,CAISNLMGASNNSPLHF,TGTGCCATCAGTAACCTTATGGGGGCGTCTAATAATTCACCCCTCCACTTT
once,TRBV28,.,TRBJ1-5,CASSLLGSGNQPQHF,TGTGCCAGCAGTTTATTGGGTAGCGGCAATCAGCCCCAGCATTTT
.,TRBV19,.,TRBJ1-5,CASSIGPYSNQPQHF,TGTGCCAGTAGTATAGGGCCTTATAGCAATCAGCCCCAGCATTTT
.,TRBV7-9,.,TRBJ2-7,CASSPQGRGYEQYF,TGTGCCAGCAGCCCACAGGGTCGTGGCTACGAGCAGTACTTC
.,TRBV29-1,.,TRBJ1-1,CSVARTEAFF,TGCAGCGTTGCCAGGACTGAAGCTTTCTTT
.,TRBV4-2,TRBD1,TRBJ2-5,CASSQDAQGVKETQYF,TGTGCCAGCAGCCAAGATGCGCAGGGGGTGAAAGAGACCCAGTACTTC
.,TRBV13,TRBD2,TRBJ2-4,CASSYTSGGDIQYF,TGTGCCAGCAGCTACACTAGCGGGGGGGACATTCAGTACTTC
.,TRBV4-3,TRBD1,TRBJ2-7,CASSQGIGSGTGGQYF,TGCGCCAGCAGCCAAGGTATAGGCTCCGGGACAGGGGGGCAGTACTTC
.,TRBV2,TRBD2,TRBJ2-1,CASSGLAGNEQFF,TGTGCCAGCTCGGGACTAGCGGGAAATGAGCAGTTCTTC
.,TRBV29-1,.,TRBJ1-2,CSVGTTQGYTF,TGCAGCGTTGGCACGACACAAGGCTACACCTTC
.,TRBV7-2,.,TRBJ1-4,CASSLGGGTNEKLFF,TGTGCCAGCAGCTTAGGAGGGGGAACTAATGAAAAACTGTTTTTT
.,TRBV11-2,TRBD1,TRBJ2-1,CASSLGGTGRDEQFF,TGTGCCAGCAGCTTAGGAGGGACAGGGAGAGATGAGCAGTTCTTC
few,TRBV15,TRBD1,TRBJ1-4,CATSGRTGPNEKLFF,TGTGCCACCAGCGGCAGGACAGGGCCTAATGAAAAACTGTTTTTT
few,TRBV19,TRBD1,TRBJ1-1,CASSRRDRGPEAFF,TGTGCCAGTAGTAGACGAGACAGGGGGCCTGAAGCTTTCTTT
.,TRBV30,.,TRBJ2-3,CAWMRAGSTDTQYF,TGTGCCTGGATGCGCGCGGGAAGTACAGATACGCAGTATTTT
.,TRBV19,.,TRBJ1-2,CASRPTGKTYGYTF,TGTGCCAGTAGACCAACCGGGAAGACTTATGGCTACACCTTC
.,TRBV5-6,.,TRBJ1-5,CASSLSGVGPQHF,TGTGCCAGCAGCTTGTCGGGGGTAGGGCCCCAGCATTTT
.,TRBV5-4,TRBD1,TRBJ2-7,CASSTRTGSYEQYF,TGTGCCAGCAGCACCCGGACAGGGAGCTACGAGCAGTACTTC
.,TRBV4-3,.,TRBJ2-7,CASSLDTGTYEQYF,TGCGCCAGCAGCCTGGACACAGGAACCTACGAGCAGTACTTC
.,TRBV9,.,TRBJ2-1,CASSVDRADEQFF,TGTGCCAGCAGCGTAGACAGGGCCGATGAGCAGTTCTTC
once,TRBV29-1,.,TRBJ2-2,CSVDRGAGELFF,TGCAGCGTTGACAGGGGGGCCGGGGAGCTGTTTTTT
few,TRBV7-9,.,TRBJ1-6,CASSNRDNSPLHF,TGTGCCAGCAGTAACAGGGATAATTCACCCCTCCACTTT